These T cell receptor beta chains were read from a single sample in a study of post-analysis software for immune sequencing data. TCRdb reanalysed the PCR reads using MiXCR and keeps one entry per CDR3 protein. The sample lists some 690,000 distinct CDR3 sequences; roughly three fifths were seen once. Sequencing was performed on blood. The receptor source for this set is a girl aged 2-10 years with multiple sclerosis. Both conserved end residues are part of each CDR3. Each record gives: CDR3 protein, CDR3 DNA, clone size, V gene, J gene, D gene. The D gene is left open where the match is weak. Some rows have no size entry. The others give once, few or many, or a class for an expanded clone.

CASSSTGVPTGELFF	TGCGCCAGCTCAAGCACAGGGGTTCCCACCGGGGAGCTGTTTTTT	-	TRBV5-1	TRBJ2-2	TRBD1
CATSRRGKPETQYF	TGTGCCACCAGCAGGAGGGGGAAGCCAGAGACCCAGTACTTC	few	TRBV15	TRBJ2-5	-
CASSRPDGQETQYF	TGCGCCAGCAGCCGACCCGACGGCCAAGAGACCCAGTACTTC	-	TRBV5-1	TRBJ2-5	-
CASSGSNTDTQYF	TGTGCCTCCAGCGGGAGCAACACAGATACGCAGTATTTT	-	TRBV15	TRBJ2-3	TRBD2
CSVHIRGRGETQYF	TGCAGCGTTCACATCCGGGGGCGCGGGGAGACCCAGTACTTC	-	TRBV29-1	TRBJ2-5	-
CASSPSGDSAMTQYF	TGTGCCAGCAGCCCCTCCGGAGACTCCGCTATGACCCAGTACTTC	-	TRBV7-2	TRBJ2-5	-
CSVSKGNEQFF	TGCAGCGTGAGCAAAGGCAATGAGCAGTTCTTC	-	TRBV29-1	TRBJ2-1	-
CASSQESGLAGAASYNEQFF	TGCGCCAGCAGCCAAGAAAGCGGGCTAGCGGGGGCTGCTTCCTACAATGAGCAGTTCTTC	-	TRBV4-3	TRBJ2-1	TRBD2
CASIRLPGTGGDEQFF	TGCGCCAGCATCCGCCTTCCCGGGACAGGGGGCGATGAGCAGTTCTTC	few	TRBV5-1	TRBJ2-1	TRBD1
CASSQVSTGMNEQFF	TGTGCCAGCAGCCAAGTTTCAACAGGGATGAATGAGCAGTTCTTC	few	TRBV4-2	TRBJ2-1	-
CASTSDRDNYGYTF	TGTGCCAGCACATCGGACAGGGATAACTATGGCTACACCTTC	few	TRBV12-3/TRBV12-4	TRBJ1-2	TRBD1
CASRYVAGGSYNEQFF	TGTGCCAGCAGATACGTAGCGGGAGGCTCCTACAATGAGCAGTTCTTC	-	TRBV6-5	TRBJ2-1	TRBD2
CATSDSQGQPKDGYTF	TGTGCCACCAGTGATTCTCAGGGACAGCCAAAGGATGGCTACACCTTC	-	TRBV24-1	TRBJ1-2	TRBD1
CSASGILAVYTDTQYF	TGCAGTGCTAGTGGAATTCTAGCGGTCTACACAGATACGCAGTATTTT	few	TRBV20-1	TRBJ2-3	TRBD2
CASSLFPASNYGYTF	TGTGCCAGCAGCTTATTCCCGGCGAGTAACTATGGCTACACCTTC	-	TRBV7-2	TRBJ1-2	-
CAWSVYGVGVEAFF	TGTGCCTGGAGTGTCTACGGCGTGGGTGTAGAAGCTTTCTTT	-	TRBV30	TRBJ1-1	-
CSARVGTGSYYEQYF	TGCAGTGCTAGAGTAGGGACAGGAAGTTACTACGAGCAGTACTTC	-	TRBV20-1	TRBJ2-7	TRBD1
CASSFWDRDYNEQFF	TGCGCCAGCAGCTTCTGGGACAGGGACTACAATGAGCAGTTCTTC	-	TRBV5-1	TRBJ2-1	TRBD1
CSAGDSTTDTQYF	TGCAGTGCTGGGGACTCCACCACTGATACGCAGTATTTT	-	TRBV20-1	TRBJ2-3	-
CASRSPDSPIHTDTQYF	TGCGCCAGCAGATCTCCTGACTCACCCATACACACAGATACGCAGTATTTT	-	TRBV5-1	TRBJ2-3	-
CASSELALSSYNEQFF	TGTGCCAGCAGTGAACTGGCCCTGAGCTCCTACAATGAGCAGTTCTTC	-	TRBV6-1	TRBJ2-1	-
CASSLRGTGGTSGANVLTF	TGTGCCAGCAGCTTACGAGGAACAGGGGGTACCTCTGGGGCCAACGTCCTGACTTTC	-	TRBV7-9	TRBJ2-6	TRBD1
CASSQGGLAGNAFF	TGTGCCAGCAGCCAAGGGGGACTAGCGGGAAATGCGTTCTTC	-	TRBV3-1	TRBJ2-1	TRBD2
CDSSLVGGGVQETQYF	TGTGACAGCAGTTTAGTCGGGGGGGGAGTCCAAGAGACCCAGTACTTC	-	TRBV12-3/TRBV12-4	TRBJ2-5	TRBD2